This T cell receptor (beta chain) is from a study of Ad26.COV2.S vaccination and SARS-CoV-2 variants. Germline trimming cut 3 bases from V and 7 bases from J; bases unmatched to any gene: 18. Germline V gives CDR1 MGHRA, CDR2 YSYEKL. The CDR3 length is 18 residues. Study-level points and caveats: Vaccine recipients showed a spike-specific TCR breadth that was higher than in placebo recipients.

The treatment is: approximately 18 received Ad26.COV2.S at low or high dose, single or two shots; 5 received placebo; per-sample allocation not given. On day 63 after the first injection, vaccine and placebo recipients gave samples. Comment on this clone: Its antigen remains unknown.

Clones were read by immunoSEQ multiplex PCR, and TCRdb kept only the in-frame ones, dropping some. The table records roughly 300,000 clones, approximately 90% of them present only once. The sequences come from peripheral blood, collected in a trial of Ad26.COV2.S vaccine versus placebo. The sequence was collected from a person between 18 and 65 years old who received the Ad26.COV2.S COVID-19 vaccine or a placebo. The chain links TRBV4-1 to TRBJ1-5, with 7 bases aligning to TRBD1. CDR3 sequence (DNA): TGCGCCAGCAGCCACGCTGTGGCGACGACAGGGCGAGGGCAGCCCCAGCATTTT. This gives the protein CASSHAVATTGRGQPQHF.